Listed below are T cell receptor beta chains from one sample, sequenced in a study of blood T cell repertoires in COVID-19. Only in-frame clones appear in the TCRdb table, and some are missing; sequencing was by immunoSEQ multiplex PCR. The sample gives 150,000 to 200,000 clones, more than 80% of which show up once; 9.5% to 11% is in the top ten. The sample consisted of peripheral blood. The receptors were gathered from a woman in her thirties or forties with COVID-19, enrolled during active disease. CDR3s include the opening cysteine and the closing phenylalanine or tryptophan. D genes are given only for firm matches. Clone sizes are given selectively: once, few, many, or a class where the clone is expanded.

V gene	D gene	J gene	clone size	CDR3 protein	CDR3 DNA
TRBV5-4	-	TRBJ1-1	few	CATQGSTFGTEAFF	TGTGCCACCCAGGGGTCCACGTTTGGCACTGAAGCTTTCTTT
TRBV3-1/TRBV3-2	-	TRBJ1-5	few	CASSQTGNQPQHF	TGTGCCAGCAGCCAAACAGGTAATCAGCCCCAGCATTTT
TRBV11-2	-	TRBJ2-2	once	CASNLGSGELFF	TGTGCCAGCAATTTGGGCTCCGGGGAGCTGTTTTTT
TRBV3-1/TRBV3-2	-	TRBJ1-2	-	CASSQRGGQENGYTF	TGTGCCAGCAGCCAAAGAGGGGGTCAGGAAAATGGCTACACCTTC
TRBV18	-	TRBJ2-1	-	CASSPTGNEQFF	TGTGCCAGCTCCCCCACGGGCAATGAGCAGTTCTTC
TRBV30	TRBD1	TRBJ1-4	-	CAWSVSAGGNEKLFF	TGTGCCTGGAGTGTTTCGGCAGGGGGCAATGAAAAACTGTTTTTT
TRBV27	-	TRBJ1-3	-	CASSLEGSSGNTIYF	TGTGCCAGCAGTTTAGAAGGGAGCTCTGGAAACACCATATATTTT
TRBV5-4	TRBD2	TRBJ2-2	few	CASSLGTSGILTGELFF	TGTGCCAGCAGCTTAGGGACTAGCGGGATACTCACCGGGGAGCTGTTTTTT
TRBV7-2	-	TRBJ2-1	-	CASSYLTTYNEQFF	TGTGCCAGCAGCTACCTAACGACCTACAATGAGCAGTTCTTC
TRBV6-6	-	TRBJ2-2	-	CASRSRRNTGELFF	TGTGCCAGCAGATCGCGTCGGAACACCGGGGAGCTGTTTTTT
TRBV13	TRBD2	TRBJ2-7	-	CASSPLAGVGSGFVYEQYF	TGTGCCAGCAGCCCCTTAGCGGGAGTGGGGTCGGGGTTTGTCTACGAGCAGTACTTC
TRBV24-1	-	TRBJ1-2	-	CATSDSRQTLYGYTF	TGTGCCACCAGTGATTCCAGACAGACCCTCTATGGCTACACCTTC
TRBV19	TRBD2	TRBJ2-5	once	CASSIGGGAETQYF	TGTGCCAGTAGTATTGGCGGGGGGGCCGAGACCCAGTACTTC
TRBV19	TRBD1	TRBJ2-1	-	CASSWGQGASNEQFF	TGTGCCAGTAGTTGGGGACAGGGGGCCTCCAATGAGCAGTTCTTC
TRBV7-6	-	TRBJ2-5	-	CASSLGSMRAQETQYF	TGTGCCAGCAGCTTAGGGTCTATGAGGGCCCAAGAGACCCAGTACTTC
TRBV7-3	TRBD2	TRBJ2-3	-	CASAGSGQGTDTQYF	TGTGCCAGCGCGGGTAGCGGGCAAGGCACAGATACGCAGTATTTT
TRBV6-5	-	TRBJ1-3	few	CASSYSGGLGNTIYF	TGTGCCAGCAGTTACTCGGGGGGACTTGGAAACACCATATATTTT
TRBV4-2	-	TRBJ2-3	-	CASSQLSGGTDTQYF	TGTGCCAGCAGCCAACTCTCAGGGGGCACAGATACGCAGTATTTT
TRBV7-2	-	TRBJ2-4	-	CASSLVFQGGSIQYF	TGTGCCAGCAGCTTAGTGTTTCAGGGGGGAAGCATTCAGTACTTC
TRBV20-1	-	TRBJ2-4	-	CSASSQDYIQYF	TGCAGTGCTAGTTCCCAGGACTACATTCAGTACTTC
TRBV28	TRBD1	TRBJ2-1	-	CASSTETGSLSEQFF	TGTGCCAGCAGTACCGAGACAGGGTCACTAAGTGAGCAGTTCTTC
TRBV2	-	TRBJ1-1	-	CASSSQGNTEAFF	TGTGCCAGCAGCTCCCAGGGGAACACTGAAGCTTTCTTT
TRBV27	-	TRBJ2-5	-	CASSLSNRLETQYF	TGTGCCAGCAGTTTATCGAACAGGCTAGAGACCCAGTACTTC
TRBV5-4	TRBD2	TRBJ2-3	-	CASSPGLAGVDTQYF	TGTGCCAGCAGCCCGGGACTAGCGGGGGTTGATACGCAGTATTTT
TRBV7-9	-	TRBJ1-3	-	CASSYASSGNTIYF	TGTGCCTCCTCATACGCCAGCTCTGGAAACACCATATATTTT
TRBV7-6	-	TRBJ1-2	-	CASSLGPRTALRYGYTF	TGTGCCAGCAGCTTAGGCCCTAGGACAGCCCTCCGCTATGGCTACACCTTC
TRBV11-3	-	TRBJ1-3	few	CASSLAIGNTIYF	TGTGCCAGCAGCTTAGCTATTGGAAACACCATATATTTT
TRBV29-1	-	TRBJ1-2	few	CSTPGGGGYTF	TGCAGCACTCCTGGCGGGGGGGGCTACACCTTC
TRBV27	-	TRBJ2-5	-	CASSLSPGGDYTQYF	TGTGCCAGCAGTTTATCCCCCGGAGGAGATTATACCCAGTACTTC
TRBV27	-	TRBJ2-3	-	CASSLSRAEDTQYF	TGTGCCAGCAGTTTAAGCAGGGCAGAAGATACGCAGTATTTT
TRBV9	TRBD1	TRBJ1-4	-	CASSPGDSQPEKLFF	TGTGCCAGCAGCCCGGGGGACAGCCAACCCGAAAAACTGTTTTTT